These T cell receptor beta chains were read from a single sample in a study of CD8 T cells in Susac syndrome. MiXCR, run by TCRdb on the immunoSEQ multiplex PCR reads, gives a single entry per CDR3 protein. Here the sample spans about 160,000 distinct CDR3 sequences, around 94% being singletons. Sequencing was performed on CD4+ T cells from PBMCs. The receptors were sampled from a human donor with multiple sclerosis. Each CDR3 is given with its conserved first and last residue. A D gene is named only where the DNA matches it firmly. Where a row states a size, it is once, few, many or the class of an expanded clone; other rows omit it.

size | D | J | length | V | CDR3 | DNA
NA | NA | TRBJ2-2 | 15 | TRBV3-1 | CASSHTATRTGELFF | TGTGCCAGCAGCCATACGGCGACTAGAACCGGGGAGCTGTTTTTT
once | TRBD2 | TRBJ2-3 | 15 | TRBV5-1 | CASSHIAGAEDTQYF | TGCGCCAGCAGCCACATAGCGGGAGCTGAAGATACGCAGTATTTT
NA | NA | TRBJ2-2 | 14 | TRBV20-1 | CSARPGLNTGELFF | TGCAGTGCCCGTCCAGGACTCAACACCGGGGAGCTGTTTTTT
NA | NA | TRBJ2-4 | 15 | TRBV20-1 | CSVFSGGSAKNIQYF | TGCAGTGTTTTTTCGGGCGGGTCAGCCAAAAACATTCAGTACTTC
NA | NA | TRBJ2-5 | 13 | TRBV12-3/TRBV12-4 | CASQPDSWETQYF | TGTGCCAGCCAACCGGATTCTTGGGAGACCCAGTACTTC
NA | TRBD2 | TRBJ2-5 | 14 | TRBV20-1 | CSALRAAGEETQYF | TGCAGTGCTCTTCGGGCCGCGGGGGAAGAGACCCAGTACTTC
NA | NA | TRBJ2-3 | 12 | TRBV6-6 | CASSPVADTQYF | TGTGCCAGCAGTCCAGTTGCAGATACGCAGTATTTT
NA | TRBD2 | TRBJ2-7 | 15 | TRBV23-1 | CASSQSREGSYEQYF | TGCGCCAGCAGTCAATCGCGGGAGGGATCCTACGAGCAGTACTTC
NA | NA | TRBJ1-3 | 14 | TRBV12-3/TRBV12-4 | CASAFGATGNTIYF | TGTGCCAGCGCATTCGGGGCAACTGGAAACACCATATATTTT
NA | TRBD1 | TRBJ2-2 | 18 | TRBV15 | CATSRDPSSEQGDGELFF | TGTGCCACCAGCAGAGATCCAAGTAGCGAGCAGGGGGACGGGGAGCTGTTTTTT
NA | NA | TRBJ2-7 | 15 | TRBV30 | CAWSVKGALAKEQYF | TGTGCCTGGAGTGTCAAGGGGGCTCTAGCGAAAGAGCAGTACTTC
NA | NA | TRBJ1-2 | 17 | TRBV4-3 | CASSQDLVRTAGYGYTF | TGCGCCAGCAGCCAAGATTTGGTCCGCACAGCAGGCTATGGCTACACCTTC
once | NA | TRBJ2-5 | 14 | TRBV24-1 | CATESLSVQETQYF | TGTGCCACCGAAAGTCTATCGGTACAAGAGACCCAGTACTTC
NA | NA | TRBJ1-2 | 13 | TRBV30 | CACIGSTSRGYTF | TGTGCCTGCATTGGGTCCACTTCGAGGGGCTACACCTTC
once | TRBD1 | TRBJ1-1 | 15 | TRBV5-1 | CASSDKGGLDTEAFF | TGCGCCAGCAGCGATAAAGGGGGCCTCGACACTGAAGCTTTCTTT
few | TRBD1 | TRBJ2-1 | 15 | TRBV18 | CASSPPGTVYNEQFF | TGTGCCAGCTCACCTCCCGGGACAGTTTACAATGAGCAGTTCTTC
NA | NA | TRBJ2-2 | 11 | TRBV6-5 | CASSAGLELFF | TGTGCCAGCTCGGCGGGACTGGAGCTGTTTTTT
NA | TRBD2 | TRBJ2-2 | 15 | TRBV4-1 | CASSQVPSGIGELFF | TGCGCCAGCAGCCAAGTACCTAGCGGGATTGGGGAGCTGTTTTTT
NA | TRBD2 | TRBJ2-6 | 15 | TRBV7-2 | CASSWGGTGANVLTF | TGTGCCAGCAGTTGGGGGGGGACCGGGGCCAACGTCCTGACTTTC
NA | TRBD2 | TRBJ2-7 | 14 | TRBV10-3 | CAIRGTSGPYEQYF | TGTGCCATCAGGGGGACTAGCGGACCCTACGAGCAGTACTTC
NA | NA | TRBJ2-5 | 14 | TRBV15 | CATTGHLAQETQYF | TGTGCCACCACCGGACACCTTGCGCAAGAGACCCAGTACTTC
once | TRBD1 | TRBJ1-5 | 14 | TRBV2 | CASTRQGRNQPQHF | TGTGCCAGCACGAGACAGGGCAGGAATCAGCCCCAGCATTTT
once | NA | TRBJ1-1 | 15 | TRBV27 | CASSLWGRENTEAFF | TGTGCCAGCAGTTTATGGGGCAGGGAGAACACTGAAGCTTTCTTT
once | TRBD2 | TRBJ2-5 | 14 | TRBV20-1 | CSASLAGGGGTQYF | TGCAGTGCTAGCTTGGCGGGAGGGGGGGGGACCCAGTACTTC
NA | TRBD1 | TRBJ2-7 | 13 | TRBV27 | CASSWDRGYEQYF | TGTGCCAGCAGTTGGGACAGGGGCTACGAGCAGTACTTC
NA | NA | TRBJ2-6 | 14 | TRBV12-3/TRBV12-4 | CASTPVSGANVLTF | TGTGCCAGCACCCCGGTCTCTGGGGCCAACGTCCTGACTTTC
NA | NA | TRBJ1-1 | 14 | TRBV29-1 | CSAVLGTGGTEAFF | TGCAGCGCTGTGTTAGGGACTGGAGGGACTGAAGCTTTCTTT
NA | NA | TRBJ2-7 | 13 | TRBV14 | CASSQLSKPEQYF | TGTGCCAGCAGCCAATTGAGCAAGCCCGAGCAGTACTTC
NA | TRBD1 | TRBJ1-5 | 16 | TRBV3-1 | CASSPGTVHSNQPQHF | TGTGCCAGCAGCCCGGGGACAGTCCATAGCAATCAGCCCCAGCATTTT
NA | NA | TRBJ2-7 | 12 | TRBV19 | CASRFRDSEQYF | TGTGCCAGTAGGTTCCGGGACTCCGAGCAGTACTTC
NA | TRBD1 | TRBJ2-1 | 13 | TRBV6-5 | CASSYRQGNEQFF | TGTGCCAGCAGTTACCGACAGGGAAATGAGCAGTTCTTC
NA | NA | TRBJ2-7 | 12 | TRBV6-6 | CASSLSKYEQYF | TGTGCCAGCAGTTTGAGCAAATACGAGCAGTACTTC
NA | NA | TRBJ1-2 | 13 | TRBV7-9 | CASSLGGGSGYTF | TGTGCCAGCAGCTTAGGAGGCGGGTCGGGCTACACCTTC
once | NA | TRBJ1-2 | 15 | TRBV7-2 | CASSQSGIVGYGYTF | TGTGCCAGCAGTCAAAGTGGGATCGTGGGCTATGGCTACACCTTC
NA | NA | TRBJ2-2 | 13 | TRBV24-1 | CATGVGNTGELFF | TGTGCCACCGGGGTGGGGAACACCGGGGAGCTGTTTTTT
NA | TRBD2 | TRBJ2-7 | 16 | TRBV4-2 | CASSSDPGLAGAEQYF | TGTGCCAGCAGCTCGGACCCGGGACTAGCGGGAGCCGAGCAGTACTTC
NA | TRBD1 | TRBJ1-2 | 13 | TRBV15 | CATSRRTGEGYTF | TGTGCCACCAGCCGAAGGACAGGGGAAGGCTACACCTTC
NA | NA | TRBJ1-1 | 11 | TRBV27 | CASSLRGAAFF | TGTGCCAGCAGTTTACGGGGCGCAGCTTTCTTT
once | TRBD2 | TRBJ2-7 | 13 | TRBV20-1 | CSAFSGTSYEQYF | TGCAGTGCCTTTAGCGGGACCTCCTACGAGCAGTACTTC
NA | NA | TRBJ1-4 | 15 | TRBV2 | CASSDPGAGNEKLFF | TGTGCCAGCAGTGATCCCGGGGCGGGTAATGAAAAACTGTTTTTT
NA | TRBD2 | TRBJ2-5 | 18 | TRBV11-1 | CASSRGLQTSGPQETQYF | TGTGCCAGCAGCCGAGGGTTGCAGACTAGCGGACCCCAAGAGACCCAGTACTTC
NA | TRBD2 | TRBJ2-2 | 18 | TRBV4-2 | CASSQALAGSTNTGELFF | TGTGCCAGCAGCCAAGCGCTAGCGGGATCTACTAACACCGGGGAGCTGTTTTTT
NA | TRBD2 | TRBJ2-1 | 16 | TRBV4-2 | CASSQSGTSSYNEQFF | TGTGCCAGCAGCCAATCCGGGACTAGCTCCTACAATGAGCAGTTCTTC
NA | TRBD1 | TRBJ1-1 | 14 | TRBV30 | CAWIKGGPNTEAFF | TGTGCCTGGATCAAAGGGGGCCCGAACACTGAAGCTTTCTTT